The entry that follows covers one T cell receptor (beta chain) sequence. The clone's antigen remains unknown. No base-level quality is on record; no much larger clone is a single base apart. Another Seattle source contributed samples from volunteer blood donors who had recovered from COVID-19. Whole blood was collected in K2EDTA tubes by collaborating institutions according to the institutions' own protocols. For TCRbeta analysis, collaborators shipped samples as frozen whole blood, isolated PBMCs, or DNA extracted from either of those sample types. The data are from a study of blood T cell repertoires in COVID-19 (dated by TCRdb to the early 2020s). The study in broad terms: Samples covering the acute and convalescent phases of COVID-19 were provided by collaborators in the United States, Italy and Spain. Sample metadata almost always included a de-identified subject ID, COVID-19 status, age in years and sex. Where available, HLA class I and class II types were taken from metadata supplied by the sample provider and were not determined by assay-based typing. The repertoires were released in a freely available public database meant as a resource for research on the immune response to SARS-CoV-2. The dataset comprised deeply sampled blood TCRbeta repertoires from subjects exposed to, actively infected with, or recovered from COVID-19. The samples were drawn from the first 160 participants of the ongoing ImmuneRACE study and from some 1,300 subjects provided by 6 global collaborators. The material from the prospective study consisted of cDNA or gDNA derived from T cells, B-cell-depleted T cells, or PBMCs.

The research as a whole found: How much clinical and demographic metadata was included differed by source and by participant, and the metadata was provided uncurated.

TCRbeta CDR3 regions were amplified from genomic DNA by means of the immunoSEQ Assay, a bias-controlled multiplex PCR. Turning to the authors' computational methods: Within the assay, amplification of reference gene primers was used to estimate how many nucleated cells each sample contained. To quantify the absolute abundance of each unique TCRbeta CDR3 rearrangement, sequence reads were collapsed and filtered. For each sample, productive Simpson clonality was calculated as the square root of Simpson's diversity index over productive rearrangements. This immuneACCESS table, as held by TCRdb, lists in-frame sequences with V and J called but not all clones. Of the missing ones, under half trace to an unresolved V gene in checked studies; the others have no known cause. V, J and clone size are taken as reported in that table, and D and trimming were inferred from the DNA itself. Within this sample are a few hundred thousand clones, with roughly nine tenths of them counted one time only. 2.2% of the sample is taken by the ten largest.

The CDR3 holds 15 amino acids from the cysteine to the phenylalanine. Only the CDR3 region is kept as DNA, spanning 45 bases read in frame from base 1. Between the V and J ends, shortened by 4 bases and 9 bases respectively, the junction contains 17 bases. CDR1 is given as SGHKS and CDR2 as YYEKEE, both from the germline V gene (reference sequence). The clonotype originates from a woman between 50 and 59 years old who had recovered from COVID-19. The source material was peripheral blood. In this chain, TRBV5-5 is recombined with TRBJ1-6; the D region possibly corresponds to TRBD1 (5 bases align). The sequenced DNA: TGTGCCAGCAGCCTGGACACCCGAGCGGGTTCACCCCTCCACTTT. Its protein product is CASSLDTRAGSPLHF.